The clone carrying this T cell receptor beta chain was picked up a small number of times. The antigen is unknown. This sample is part of a study of cytomegalovirus exposure and HLA in healthy donors. General study results and limits: About 180 TCR beta chains were listed as cytomegalovirus-associated.

PCR used 60 Vbeta primers and 13 Jbeta primers. TCRdb keeps only in-frame clones here, not all; method: immunoSEQ multiplex PCR. Of 180,000 or so clones listed, 8.5% to 10% are singletons. The CDR3 extends over 13 amino acids. The ends were cut back, 5 bases at V and 5 bases at J, with 12 bases in the middle. Germline V gene data show CDR1 as PRHDT and CDR2 as FYEKMQ (reference sequence). The genes are TRBV13 and TRBJ1-1, with D uncertain. This TCR was sampled from a woman in her thirties in good health and CMV-seropositive. Material: PBMCs. In DNA form, the CDR3 reads TGTGCCAGCAGCGGTCCTAGGAGTACTGAAGCTTTCTTT. It codes for CASSGPRSTEAFF. Based on the CDR3 plus reference TRBV13 and TRBJ1-1, the full variable domain is AAGVIQSPRHLIKEKRETATLKCYPIPRHDTVYWYQQGPGQDPQFLISFYEKMQSDKGSIPDRFSAQQFSDYHSELNMSSLELGDSALYFCASSGPRSTEAFFGQGTRLTVV.